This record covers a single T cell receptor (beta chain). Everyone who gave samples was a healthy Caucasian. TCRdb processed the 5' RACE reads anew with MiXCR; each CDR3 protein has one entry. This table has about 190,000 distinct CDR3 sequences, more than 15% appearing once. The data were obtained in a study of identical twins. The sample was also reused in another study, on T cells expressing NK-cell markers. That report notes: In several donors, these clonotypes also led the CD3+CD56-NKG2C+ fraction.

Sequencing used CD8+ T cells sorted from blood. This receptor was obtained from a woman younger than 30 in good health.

CDR3 region: CSSEPPGGVLIYNEQFF. In nucleotides, the CDR3 is TGCAGTTCGGAACCGCCTGGCGGTGTCCTTATCTACAATGAGCAGTTCTTC. The J gene is TRBJ2-1, the V gene TRBV20-1; D gene uncertain. Germline lookup yields CDR1 DFQATT and CDR2 SNEGSKA (reference sequence). The CDR3 runs to 17 residues. V gave up 8 bases and J gave up 3 bases, with 26 bases separating them.